This TCR beta chain was profiled in a study of CD8+CD57+ T cells in acquired aplastic anemia. The use of genomic DNA as template underpinned the TCR beta VDJ and CDR3 profiling. TCRdb itself ran the reads through MiXCR, one entry per CDR3 protein. The table shows some 150,000 distinct CDR3 sequences, with 52% occurring only once. All patients picked for sequencing had shown, by flow cytometry, an expansion of CD8+CD57+ cells. Germline V CDR1 and CDR2: KGHDR, SFDVKD. V dropped 1 base and J dropped 3; count of bases not matched to a gene: 7. This CDR3 is built from 16 residues. Sequencing input: sorted CD4+, CD8+, or CD8+CD57+ T cells (not recorded which) from PBMCs. This TCR came from a human donor with aplastic anemia. V and J are TRBV24-1 and TRBJ2-5; 7 nucleotides agree with TRBD1. The CDR3 is CATSDLGTTGKETQYF. Written as DNA, the CDR3 is TGTGCCACCAGTGATTTAGGGACGACAGGGAAAGAGACCCAGTACTTC.